The source of this T cell receptor beta chain is a study of blood T cell repertoires in COVID-19. Study in general: T cells, B-cell-depleted T cells, or PBMCs supplied cDNA or gDNA.

This clone was detected once. Source study methods: Estimates of nucleated cell counts were drawn from the amplification of reference gene primers. TCRdb's table, derived via immunoSEQ multiplex PCR, lists solely in-frame clones and lacks some. From that table come the V and J calls and clone size; the DNA was used to work out D and trimming. The repertoire holds 110,000 to 150,000 clones, about nine tenths seen once, with roughly 4% in the top ten. Germline assignment: CDR1 LGHDT and CDR2 YNNKEL (reference sequence). The V segment lost 2 bases and the J segment 1 base; nucleotides outside the gene matches: 6. This CDR3 contains 19 residues.

The source is a man aged 45 to 65 who had recovered from COVID-19. The chain links TRBV3-1 (or the pseudogene TRBV3-2) to TRBJ2-1, with 15 positions matching TRBD2. Sequencing was performed on PBMCs or T cells enriched from blood (not recorded which). CDR3 sequence reads: CASSQTSGLAGGSYNEQFF. The CDR3 DNA is TGTGCCAGCAGCCAAACCTCAGGACTAGCGGGGGGGTCCTACAATGAGCAGTTCTTC.